These 6 T cell receptor beta chains originate from one sample sequenced in a study of CD8 T cells in ankylosing spondylitis. TCRdb reanalysed the 5' RACE reads using MiXCR and keeps one entry per CDR3 protein. The table includes 350,000 to 450,000 distinct CDR3 sequences, 20% to 25% detected once. The sequencing sample was made of blood, either unsorted or a sorted T cell fraction (not recorded which). The receptor source for this set is a male donor with ankylosing spondylitis or in good health (not recorded which).

This clonotype was observed many times. The chain links TRBV5-6 to TRBJ2-5; D is unresolved. The CDR3 has 16 amino acids. Germline assignment: CDR1 SGHDT and CDR2 YYEEEE. Trimming removed 4 bases from V and 2 bases from J, with 18 bases in between. For the CDR3, the DNA is TGTGCCAGCAGCATCGGGCCTACCAGTGGGCAAGAGACCCAGTACTTC. Protein product: CASSIGPTSGQETQYF.

There are a few counts of this clonotype. This chain uses TRBV11-2 with TRBJ2-5, with 7 bases identical to TRBD2. V dropped 0 bases and J dropped 3; count of bases not matched to a gene: 10. Germline V gene data show CDR1 as SGHAT and CDR2 as FQNNGV. CDR3 length equals 17 residues. CDR3 sequence: CASSLDPAGRVKETQYF. The CDR3 DNA follows: TGTGCCAGCAGCTTAGATCCGGCAGGGAGGGTAAAAGAGACCCAGTACTTC.

This clonotype has a single count. The CDR3 coding sequence is TGCGCCAGCAGCCAAGAAGTTACCGGGACTCGAAGGATGGGTACGCAGTATTTT. Residues: CASSQEVTGTRRMGTQYF. The chain couples TRBV4-1 to TRBJ2-3; D perhaps matches TRBD2 (6 bases). Germline V lookup: CDR1 MGHRA, CDR2 YSYEKL. The CDR3 extends over 18 amino acids. With 0 bases removed from V and 8 bases from J, the gap between germline ends came to 24 bases.

This clonotype came up many times. The V call is TRBV10-2, the J call TRBJ2-1; TRBD2 matches 8 bases. CDR1 is WSHSY, CDR2 SAAADI, per germline. The CDR3 loop spans 14 amino acids. J was trimmed by 6 bases and V by 3 bases; bases with no gene match: 4. CDR3 nucleotides: TGCGCCAGCAGTGAAGGCGGGGGGATCAATGAGCAGTTCTTC. Its protein product is CASSEGGGINEQFF.

The chain carries TRBV11-2 and TRBJ2-5; possible D gene TRBD1, 7 bases. V shed 4 bases and J shed 4 bases, with 19 bases lying between them. Germline loops: CDR1 SGHAT, CDR2 FQNNGV. The CDR3 contains 16 residues. The CDR3 DNA sequence: TGTGCCAGCAGCTCAAGACAGGGCCCGGGGGCAGAGACCCAGTACTTC. This encodes CASSSRQGPGAETQYF.

This clonotype appeared once. The chain links TRBV30 to TRBJ2-2; 7 bases map to TRBD1. Unmatched junction bases numbered 4, after V lost 2 bases and J lost 4 bases. CDR1 is GTSNPN and CDR2 is SVGIG in the germline V gene (reference sequence). The CDR3 totals 14 residues. The CDR3 nucleotides read TGTGCCTGGAGTCATGGGGACAGCACCGGGGAGCTGTTTTTT. This gives the protein CAWSHGDSTGELFF. Variable domain in full (rest from reference TRBV30 and TRBJ2-2): SQTIHQWPATLVQPVGSPLSLECTVEGTSNPNLYWYRQAAGRGLQLLFYSVGIGQISSEVPQNLSASRPQDRQFILSSKKLLLSDSGFYLCAWSHGDSTGELFFGEGSRLTVL.